The 14 T cell receptor beta chains presented below share a single source sample, sequenced in a study of blood T cell repertoires in COVID-19. Some clones are missing from TCRdb's copy, which holds only in-frame ones; the method was immunoSEQ multiplex PCR. The data show 15,000 to 20,000 clones, just under 90% seen once. Sequenced: peripheral blood. All receptors derive from a human donor in a cohort sampled during active COVID-19.

Judged by abundance, this clone is medium-sized. The rearrangement uses TRBV30 and TRBJ2-2; tentative D call: TRBD2 (6 bases). Per the germline V gene, CDR1 is GTSNPN and CDR2 is SVGIG (reference sequence). The CDR3 sequence is 13 residues long. Trimming took 2 bases from V and 6 from J, leaving 10 bases between them. The CDR3 sequence: CAWSRVAAGELFF. The CDR3 DNA sequence: TGTGCCTGGAGTAGGGTAGCGGCCGGGGAGCTGTTTTTT.

The chain employs TRBV6-5 and TRBJ2-7; 7 nucleotides agree with TRBD2. CDR1 and CDR2 from the germline V gene are MNHEY and SVGAGI. This CDR3 comprises 15 residues. V shed 7 bases, J shed 6 bases, and the junction held 15 bases outside the gene matches. CDR3 DNA: TGTGCCAGCAAGAAGGAGGCGGGAGTTACATCCGAGCAGTACTTC. Amino acid sequence: CASKKEAGVTSEQYF.

A word on this clone: At one of its ends the junction is not consistent with the germline gene, which may arise from a read error. The rearrangement joins TRBV29-1 to TRBJ1-1; D gene ambiguous. There are 13 residues in the CDR3. The germline V gene encodes CDR1 SQVTM and CDR2 ANQGSEA. The CDR3 loop is CSAVGRENTEAFF. In nucleotides, the CDR3 is TGTTCGGCGGTGGGGAGGGAGAACACTGAAGCTTTCTTT.

The V and J genes are TRBV28 and TRBJ2-7; TRBD2 matches at 9 bases. V lost 3 bases, J lost 6 bases, and 6 bases stayed unmatched. The germline V gene has CDR1 MDHEN and CDR2 SYDVKM. The CDR3 totals 14 residues. The CDR3 nucleotides read TGTGCCAGCAGTTTCTTAGCGGGAGATACCGAGCAGTACTTC. It codes for CASSFLAGDTEQYF.

The chain joins TRBV5-1 to TRBJ2-7; D perhaps matches TRBD1 (6 bases). Trimming stripped 2 bases from V and 4 bases from J, with 7 bases between. The CDR3 spans 12 residues. The V gene's germline CDR1 is SGHRS and CDR2 YFSETQ. CDR3 sequence: CASSLTGYEQYF. DNA of the CDR3: TGCGCCAGCAGCTTAACAGGGTACGAGCAGTACTTC.

This chain links TRBV9 with TRBJ1-3; TRBD1 aligns across 8 bases. The CDR3 consists of 16 residues. V dropped 4 bases and J dropped 0; count of bases not matched to a gene: 6. Germline-derived CDR1 and CDR2 are SGDLS and YYNGEE. The CDR3 protein is CASSPGTGRSGNTIYF. For the CDR3, the DNA is TGTGCCAGCAGCCCCGGGACAGGCCGCTCTGGAAACACCATATATTTT.

The chain couples TRBV6-5 to TRBJ2-1, with 9 bases identical to TRBD2. Germline CDR1 is MNHEY and CDR2 is SVGAGI. This CDR3 comprises 15 residues. J was trimmed by 6 bases and V by 6 bases; bases with no gene match: 9. The DNA for the CDR3 is TGTGCCAGCAGCCCGCCGGGACTAGCTGCCAATGAGCAGTTCTTC. This gives the protein CASSPPGLAANEQFF.

In its sample, this clone was seen once. The rearrangement uses TRBV3-1 (or the pseudogene TRBV3-2) and TRBJ2-1; 11 bases are a match to TRBD2. The CDR3 is made up of 15 amino acids. Germline CDR1 reads LGHDT; CDR2 reads YNNKEL (reference sequence). The J segment lost 5 bases and the V segment lost 4 bases, leaving 4 bases of the junction unmatched. CDR3 amino acids: CASSLSGRAHNEQFF. In nucleotides, the CDR3 is TGTGCCAGCAGCCTTAGCGGGAGGGCCCACAATGAGCAGTTCTTC.

This chain links TRBV4-2 with TRBJ1-2, with D perhaps matching TRBD1 (5 bases). V was trimmed by 4 bases and J by 7 bases, leaving 16 bases between them. Germline CDR1 reads LGHNA; CDR2 reads YNFKEQ. This CDR3 is 14 amino acids long. CDR3 sequence (DNA): TGTGCCAGCAGCCCCACGGGCGGGGGGGGTGGCTACACCTTC. Its translation: CASSPTGGGGGYTF.

J is TRBJ2-2 and V is TRBV18, with D tentatively TRBD1 (5 bases). CDR3 size: 13 residues. Trimming stripped 5 bases from V and 1 base from J, with 5 bases between. Looked up from germline, CDR1 is KGHSH and CDR2 is LQKENI. CDR3 region: CASSDRNTGELFF. DNA for the CDR3: TGTGCCAGCTCAGACAGGAACACCGGGGAGCTGTTTTTT.

V usage is TRBV24-1 and J usage is TRBJ2-3, with 8 bases lining up with TRBD2. Germline assignment: CDR1 KGHDR and CDR2 SFDVKD. Germline trimming cut 5 bases from V and 6 bases from J; bases unmatched to any gene: 15. This CDR3 region has 17 residues. The CDR3, as DNA: TGTGCCACCAGTGCGACGGGGGGAAGCGGGAGTTTGGATACGCAGTATTTT. The encoded protein is CATSATGGSGSLDTQYF.

The J gene is TRBJ2-5, the V gene TRBV4-1; 7 nucleotides align to TRBD2. Unmatched junction bases numbered 8, after V lost 0 bases and J lost 4 bases. CDR1 MGHRA and CDR2 YSYEKL come from the germline V gene. The CDR3 is 16 amino acids. This CDR3 is CASSQEGAGVRETQYF. For the CDR3, the DNA is TGCGCCAGCAGCCAAGAAGGCGCGGGAGTTCGAGAGACCCAGTACTTC.

This chain connects TRBV19 to TRBJ1-5; tentatively, D is TRBD1 (5 bases). V lost 7 bases, J lost 0 bases, and 10 bases lay in between. CDR1 LNHDA and CDR2 SQIVND come from the germline V gene (reference sequence). The CDR3 runs 14 residues. CDR3 DNA: TGTGCCAGTAAGGACAAACATAGCAATCAGCCCCAGCATTTT. It codes for CASKDKHSNQPQHF.

In its sample, this clone is medium-sized. The chain carries TRBV2 and TRBJ2-3; possibly TRBD2 for D (6 bases). CDR3 size: 15 residues. V lost 6 bases and J 1 base, leaving 14 bases between the germline ends. CDR1 is SNHLY and CDR2 is FYNNEI in the germline V gene. This CDR3 is CASRYGGSGTDTQYF. The CDR3, as DNA: TGTGCCAGCAGATACGGAGGGTCTGGCACAGATACGCAGTATTTT.